Listed below are T cell receptor beta chains from one sample, sequenced in a study of OX40 agonist ivuxolimab in advanced cancers. TCRdb keeps only in-frame clones here, not all; method: immunoSEQ multiplex PCR. The sample has tens of thousands of clones; approximately 79% are singletons. Sequenced material: CD4+ or CD8+ T cells sorted from blood, taken in a trial of the OX40 agonist ivuxolimab. The receptor set was obtained from an adult with an advanced solid tumor such as melanoma, head and neck, liver or kidney cancer. The CDR3 runs from the conserved cysteine through the conserved F or W. Each record gives: J gene, V gene, clone size, CDR3 protein. Clone size is not always given. Where it is, it says once, few, many or a class for expanded clones.

>TRBJ2-5|TRBV18|-
CASSPRSSGSIRETQYF
>TRBJ2-1|TRBV5-4|-
CASRPPSVNEQFF
>TRBJ2-7|TRBV4-3|-
CASSQEVGLAGEFEQYF
>TRBJ1-2|TRBV7-3|-
CASSGRTDGSTGYTF
>TRBJ2-5|TRBV30|-
CAWSVQWNSKETQYF
>TRBJ2-3|TRBV7-9|-
CASSPVSDTQYF
>TRBJ2-1|TRBV7-2|-
CASSSETPYNEQFF
>TRBJ2-7|TRBV7-6|-
CASSQDRMNEQYF
>TRBJ1-2|TRBV7-8|-
CASSPGGAGGYTF
>TRBJ2-2|TRBV5-6|-
CASSSLAGGYTGELFF
>TRBJ2-7|TRBV6-5|-
CASSYSSSGSFEQYF
>TRBJ2-7|TRBV5-6|-
CASARGRQGDYEQYF
>TRBJ2-7|TRBV4-3|-
CASSQTHDRVLYF
>TRBJ1-2|TRBV6-5|-
CASSWTASRDGYTF
>TRBJ2-5|TRBV7-2|-
CASTSRGQETQYF
>TRBJ2-7|TRBV28|once
CASTSLLAGASEQYF
>TRBJ2-1|TRBV10-1|-
CATNRRETDNEQFF
>TRBJ2-7|TRBV12-5|-
CASGFQVRRGRGSYEQYF
>TRBJ1-1|TRBV6-1|once
CASSDPGDKNTEAFF
>TRBJ1-1|TRBV11-2|-
CASSTQADTEAFF
>TRBJ1-2|TRBV28|few
CASSSGGVFYGYTF
>TRBJ2-3|TRBV7-9|-
CASSLAETDTQYF
>TRBJ2-3|TRBV5-6|-
CASSSGLAYSSTDTQYF
>TRBJ1-6|TRBV5-1|-
CASSIGSRGDSPLHF
>TRBJ1-1|TRBV28|few
CASRLQGMNTEAFF
>TRBJ2-1|TRBV11-2|once
CASSLDVLLNEQFF
>TRBJ1-1|TRBV6-1|-
CASSARGDVGTEAFF
>TRBJ2-1|TRBV7-2|-
CASRASGRFNNEQFF
>TRBJ1-1|TRBV19|-
CASSGGRGTFTEAFF
>TRBJ2-7|TRBV11-3|few
CASSSGQGGHYEQYF
>TRBJ2-1|TRBV7-9|once
CASTSPGRAFNEQFF
>TRBJ2-2|TRBV5-1|-
CASSLMTNGELFF
>TRBJ2-7|TRBV20-1|-
CSVGKPYEQYF
>TRBJ1-2|TRBV11-2|-
CASSLDPGANYGYTF
>TRBJ2-6|TRBV2|-
CASREKGQGSSGANVLTF
>TRBJ1-4|TRBV19|few
CASSSIDGTGGNEKLFF
>TRBJ1-3|TRBV28|-
CASRTPELTSGNTIYF
>TRBJ2-1|TRBV11-3|-
CASSLGASNEQFF
>TRBJ1-5|TRBV21-1|-
CASREGTFSNQPQHF
>TRBJ1-3|TRBV4-3|-
CASSQDFPSSSGNTIYF
>TRBJ1-1|TRBV6-5|-
CASSYFGTLDTEAFF
>TRBJ2-1|TRBV28|-
CASSVPPAYNEQFF
>TRBJ2-7|TRBV5-1|-
CASSFHGGGGNEQYF
>TRBJ1-1|TRBV19|-
CASSIVVGDAEAFF
>TRBJ1-3|TRBV29-1|-
CSVGTGSEDTIYF
>TRBJ1-1|TRBV19|-
CASSIVPGNTEAFF
>TRBJ2-7|TRBV7-2|-
CASSLTSGGSYEQYF
>TRBJ2-1|TRBV28|-
CASTLGGDSSYNEQFF
>TRBJ1-1|TRBV7-2|-
CASSLRGEAPRDTEAFF